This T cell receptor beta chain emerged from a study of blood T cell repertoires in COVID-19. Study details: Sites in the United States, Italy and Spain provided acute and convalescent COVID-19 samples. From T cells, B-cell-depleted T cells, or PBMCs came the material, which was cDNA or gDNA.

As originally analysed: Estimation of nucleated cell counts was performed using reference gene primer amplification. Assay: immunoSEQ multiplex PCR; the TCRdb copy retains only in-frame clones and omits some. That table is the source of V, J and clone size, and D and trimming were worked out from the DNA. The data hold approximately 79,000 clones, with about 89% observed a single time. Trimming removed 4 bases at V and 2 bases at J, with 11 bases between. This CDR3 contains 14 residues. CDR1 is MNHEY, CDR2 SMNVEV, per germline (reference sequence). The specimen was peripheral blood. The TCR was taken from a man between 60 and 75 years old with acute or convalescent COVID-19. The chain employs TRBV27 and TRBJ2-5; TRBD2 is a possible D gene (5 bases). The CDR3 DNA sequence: TGTGCCAGCAGTTCGCACGGGGTACAAGAGACCCAGTACTTC. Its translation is CASSSHGVQETQYF.